This T cell receptor (beta chain) was obtained from a study of regulatory T cells in long-lasting Graves disease. General study findings and limits: TCR diversity was lower in persistent Graves' patients (versus newly diagnosed ones).

Specified time point: newly diagnosed GD, antithyroid drugs for less than 3 months. Scientists built the TCR library using RNA that was extracted from PBMCs. TCR beta libraries were built with iRepertoire HTBI primers and Arm-PCR of CDR3 regions. TCRdb passed the multiplex PCR reads through MiXCR, listing each CDR3 protein once. Counted here are hundreds of thousands of distinct CDR3 sequences, about 14% occurring once; the ten biggest clones make up about 20%. This clonotype was detected many times. Its antigen is unidentified. CDR3 size: 15 residues. Trimming left V 1 base short and J 6 bases short, with 15 bases between. CDR1 and CDR2 from the germline V gene are SNHLY and FYNNEI.

The sequence was collected from a female donor with Graves disease. The V call is TRBV2, the J call TRBJ1-2; D gene unclear. The sample here was peripheral blood mononuclear cells (PBMCs), taken at new diagnosis, from a patient treated with antithyroid drugs. The CDR3 loop reads CASSEEGPLGDGYTF. In DNA, the CDR3 is TGTGCCAGCAGTGAAGAGGGCCCGCTTGGGGATGGCTACACCTTC.